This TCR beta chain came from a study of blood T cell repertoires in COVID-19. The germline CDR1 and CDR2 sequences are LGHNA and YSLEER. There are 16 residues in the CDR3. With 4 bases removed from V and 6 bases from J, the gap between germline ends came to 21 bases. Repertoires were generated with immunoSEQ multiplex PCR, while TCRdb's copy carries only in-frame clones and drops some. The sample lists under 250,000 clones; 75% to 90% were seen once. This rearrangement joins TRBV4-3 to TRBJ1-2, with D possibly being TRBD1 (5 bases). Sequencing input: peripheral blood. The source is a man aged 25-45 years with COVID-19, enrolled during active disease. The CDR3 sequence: CASSRERSSGNHGYTF. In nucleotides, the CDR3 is TGCGCCAGCAGCCGGGAAAGATCGTCAGGGAATCATGGCTACACCTTC.